This TCR beta chain was observed in a study of blood T cell repertoires in COVID-19. Study summary: Samples taken during acute and convalescent COVID-19 were collected in the United States, Italy and Spain.

The V end was cut by 8 bases, the J end by 7 bases, with 15 bases between. CDR1 is MNHEY, CDR2 SMNVEV, per germline (reference sequence). This CDR3 has 13 residues. The assay was immunoSEQ multiplex PCR, and TCRdb's table has in-frame clones only and misses some. The table records about 400,000 clones, roughly nine tenths of them present only once. This TCR came from a woman in her 30s who had recovered from COVID-19. The V and J genes are TRBV27 and TRBJ1-5; unclear D gene. Sequenced sample: PBMCs or T cells enriched from blood (not recorded which). The DNA for the CDR3 is TGTGCCAGCCGTATCGGGTTCGGGCAGCCCCAGCATTTT. Its protein is CASRIGFGQPQHF.